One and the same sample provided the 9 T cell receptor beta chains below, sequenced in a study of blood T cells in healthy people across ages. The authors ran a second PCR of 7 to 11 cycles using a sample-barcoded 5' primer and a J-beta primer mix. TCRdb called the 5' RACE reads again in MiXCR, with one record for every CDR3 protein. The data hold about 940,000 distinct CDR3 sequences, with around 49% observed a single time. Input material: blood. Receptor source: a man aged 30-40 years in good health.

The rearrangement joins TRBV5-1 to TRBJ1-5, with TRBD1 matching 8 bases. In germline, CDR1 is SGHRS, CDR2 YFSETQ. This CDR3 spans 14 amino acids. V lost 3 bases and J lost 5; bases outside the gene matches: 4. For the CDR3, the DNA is TGCGCCAGCAGCTACGGACAGGGAGATCAGCCCCAGCATTTT. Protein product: CASSYGQGDQPQHF.

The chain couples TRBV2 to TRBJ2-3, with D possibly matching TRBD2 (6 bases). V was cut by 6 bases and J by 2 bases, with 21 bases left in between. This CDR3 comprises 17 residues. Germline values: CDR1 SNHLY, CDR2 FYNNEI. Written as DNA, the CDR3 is TGTGCCAGCAGCCCAAAGCGGGCAGGATACAACACAGATACGCAGTATTTT. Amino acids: CASSPKRAGYNTDTQYF.

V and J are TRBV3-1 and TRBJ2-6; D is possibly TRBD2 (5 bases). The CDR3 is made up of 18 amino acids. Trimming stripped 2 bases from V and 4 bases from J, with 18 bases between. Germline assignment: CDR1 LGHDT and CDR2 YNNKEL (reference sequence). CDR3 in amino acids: CASSQTPGIRTGANVLTF. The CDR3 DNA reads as TGTGCCAGCAGCCAAACACCGGGAATACGTACCGGGGCCAACGTCCTGACTTTC.

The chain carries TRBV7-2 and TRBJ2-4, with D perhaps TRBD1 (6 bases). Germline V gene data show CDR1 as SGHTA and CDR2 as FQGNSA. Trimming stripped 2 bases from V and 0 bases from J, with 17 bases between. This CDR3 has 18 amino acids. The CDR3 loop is CASSLFPRTDLAKNIQYF. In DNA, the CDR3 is TGTGCCAGCAGCTTATTTCCCAGGACAGATTTAGCCAAAAACATTCAGTACTTC.

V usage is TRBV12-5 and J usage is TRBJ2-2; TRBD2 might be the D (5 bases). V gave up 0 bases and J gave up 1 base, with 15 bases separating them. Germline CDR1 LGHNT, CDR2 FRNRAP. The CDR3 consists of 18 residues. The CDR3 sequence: CASGLVQSPGVNTGELFF. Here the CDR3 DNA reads TGTGCTAGTGGTTTGGTTCAATCTCCCGGGGTGAACACCGGGGAGCTGTTTTTT.

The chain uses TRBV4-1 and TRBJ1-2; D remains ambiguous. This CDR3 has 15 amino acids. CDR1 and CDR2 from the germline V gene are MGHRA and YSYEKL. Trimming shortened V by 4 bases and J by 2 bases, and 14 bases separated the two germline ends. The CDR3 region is CASSRADKGNYGYTF. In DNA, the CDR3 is TGCGCCAGCAGCCGGGCTGACAAGGGAAACTATGGCTACACCTTC.

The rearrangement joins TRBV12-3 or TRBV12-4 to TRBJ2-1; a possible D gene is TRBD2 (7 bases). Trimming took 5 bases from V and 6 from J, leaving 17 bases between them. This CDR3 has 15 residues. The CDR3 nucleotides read TGTGCCAGCAGTCCTGAAGGGGGGGTTGCCAATGAGCAGTTCTTC. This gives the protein CASSPEGGVANEQFF.

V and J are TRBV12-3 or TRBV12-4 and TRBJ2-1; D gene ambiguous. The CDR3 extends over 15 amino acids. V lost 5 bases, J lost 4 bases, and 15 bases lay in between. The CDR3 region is CASSAPGTDYNEQFF. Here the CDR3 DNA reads TGTGCCAGCAGTGCTCCAGGAACTGATTACAATGAGCAGTTCTTC.

The CDR3 DNA reads TGCGCCAGCAGCTTACAGGACAGGGGAGTAACACCCCTCCACTTT. Translating it yields CASSLQDRGVTPLHF. The rearrangement uses TRBV5-1 and TRBJ1-6; 9 bases agree with TRBD1. Germline lookup yields CDR1 SGHRS and CDR2 YFSETQ. CDR3 size: 15 residues. The V gene end was trimmed by 2 bases and the J gene end by 11 bases; junction bases not matched to a gene: 8.